Here is one T cell receptor (beta chain) with its context. There are many counts of this clonotype. The target of this receptor is not known. The input lacks base qualities; no much larger clone sits a single base away. Ophthalmopathy patients had moderately to severely active disease, Clinical Activity Score of at least 3, NOSPECS grade of at least 4, and duration under 3 months. Exclusion was applied to patients with uncontrolled infections, other autoimmune diseases, pregnancy or lactation. Diagnoses were established on the basis of clinical symptoms, serum thyroxine and TRAb, thyroid ultrasound, and orbital computed tomography. PBMCs were separated from roughly 10 ml of fresh peripheral blood using Ficoll-Paque density gradient centrifugation. Trizol reagent was used to extract total RNA, and RNA quality was then checked on an Agilent 2100 Bioanalyzer. The data stem from a study of T cells in Graves' hyperthyroidism and ophthalmopathy (dated by TCRdb to between 2018 and 2021). Looking at the study overall: Peripheral blood was collected at initial diagnosis, before any treatment. To identify TCR V-J signatures that set the groups apart, the researchers used a discovery cohort of about a hundred patients, made up of under 45 with Graves' ophthalmopathy and some 55 with stable Graves' hyperthyroidism. An independent validation cohort of under 20 hyperthyroidism patients and about 15 patients who later progressed to ophthalmopathy tested prospective prediction of ophthalmopathy. The 90 to 100 discovery patients were randomly split 7:3 into training and test sets. Thyroid tissue and blood T-cell repertoires from more than five Graves' hyperthyroidism patients were also compared in the study. Once sampling was done, hyperthyroidism patients were given methimazole at a starting dose of 30 mg daily, whereas ophthalmopathy patients were given high-dose intravenous methylprednisolone. According to the paper, TCR Vbeta CDR3 sequencing was carried out on approximately 140 peripheral blood samples, which came from fewer than 50 ophthalmopathy, under 85 hyperthyroidism and approximately 17 progressor patients. Broader findings and caveats from the paper: A model built on a 13 V-J signature distinguished ophthalmopathy from stable hyperthyroidism, reaching 87.88% sensitivity and about 81% specificity in cross-validation and 80%/75% in testing. In validation, progression to ophthalmopathy was predicted by the model with approximately 67% sensitivity and under 85% specificity, a median of about 6 months before onset. Most expanded thyroid clonotypes (frequency above 0.001) were also detected in blood, suggesting blood repertoires may reflect thyroid immune responses. Sample size was not statistically predetermined, and investigators were not blinded to group allocation.

The TCR beta CDR3 regions were amplified from RNA transcripts. A first-round RT-PCR of the TCR CDR3 used the HTBI primer set with the Qiagen OneStep RT-PCR kit. Libraries were constructed in a second round of multiplex PCR, after which size selection and purification were carried out. Paired-end sequencing of the libraries was performed with 100 bp reads on an Illumina HiSeq2000. The authors' analysis ran thus. SOAPnuke was used to process the raw data, with reads discarded if the reads contained adapters or uncalled bases, had a mean Phred below 15, or lacked an exact constant-primer or identifier match. High-quality paired reads were merged using COPE v1.2.5, and each unique nucleotide sequence was defined as a clonotype. MiTCR v1.1 was used to align clonotypes to the IMGT TRBV, TRBD and TRBJ reference segments. Only V-J combinations with frequency above 0.0001, covering 99% to 99.2% of repertoires, were analysed. A TCS score was defined as the ratio of F50 (clonal expansion) to E x V (chaos), with BLOSUM62-based TCRdist applied between CDR3 peptides within each V-J. Welch's t-statistics and random forest reduced several hundred V-J features to about 12, which were used in a naive Bayes classifier (R e1071). TCRdb reprocessing: public reads trimmed at Q25 with fastp, clones called with MiXCR, in-frame beta chains kept. CDR3 protein duplicates are merged, each entry listing the most common genes and DNA. None of the V and J calls come from the authors' own analysis; TCRdb made them. The sample contains 620,000 or so distinct CDR3 sequences, about 14% of them found a single time. Approximately 12% of the sample belongs to the ten largest clones.

Sequencing was performed on blood. This TCR was sampled from a woman between 45 and 60 years old with Graves' ophthalmopathy.

This receptor carries the CDR3 CASSQGANSVNTEAFF. The nucleotide sequence is TGTGCCAGCAGCCAAGGGGCTAACAGCGTGAACACTGAAGCTTTCTTT. The chain is encoded by TRBV3-1 joined to TRBJ1-1; the D segment cannot be called with confidence. Including cysteine and phenylalanine, the CDR3 has 16 amino acids. Of the read, only the CDR3 DNA is kept; its 48 bases are in frame from base 1. V is pared back by 1 base and J by 0 bases, with 12 bases lying between the germline termini. CDR1 and CDR2 are drawn from the germline V gene (reference sequence): LGHDT, YNNKEL.